This T cell receptor (beta chain) was found in a study of siplizumab effects on memory and regulatory T cells. Study-level points and caveats: Siplizumab significantly decreased alloreactive sequences from unstimulated CD4+ memory cells.

Germline lookup yields CDR1 LGHNT and CDR2 FRNRAP. J gave up 5 bases and V 1 base, and 5 bases lay outside the gene matches. The CDR3 sequence is 14 residues long. Cells of the mixed lymphocyte reaction were cocultured at 37 degrees C for 6 to 7 days. The sample holds a few counts of this clone. Its cognate antigen is unknown. Sequencing was performed with immunoSEQ multiplex PCR; in TCRdb, only in-frame clones are kept and a portion is missing. The profile shows approximately 12,000 clones, around 43% of them singletons. Sequenced input: CFSE-low (dividing) CD8+ T cells sorted from an allogeneic mixed lymphocyte reaction. The receptor was derived from a human donor in good health; the cells came from an allogeneic mixed lymphocyte reaction. Some clones in this sample may be carry-over from other donors' samples. V is TRBV12-5 and J is TRBJ2-7; 7 bases agree with TRBD1. The DNA of the CDR3 is TGTGCTAGTGGTTTGGACAGGGGTTCGGACGAGCAGTACTTC. Its protein product is CASGLDRGSDEQYF.